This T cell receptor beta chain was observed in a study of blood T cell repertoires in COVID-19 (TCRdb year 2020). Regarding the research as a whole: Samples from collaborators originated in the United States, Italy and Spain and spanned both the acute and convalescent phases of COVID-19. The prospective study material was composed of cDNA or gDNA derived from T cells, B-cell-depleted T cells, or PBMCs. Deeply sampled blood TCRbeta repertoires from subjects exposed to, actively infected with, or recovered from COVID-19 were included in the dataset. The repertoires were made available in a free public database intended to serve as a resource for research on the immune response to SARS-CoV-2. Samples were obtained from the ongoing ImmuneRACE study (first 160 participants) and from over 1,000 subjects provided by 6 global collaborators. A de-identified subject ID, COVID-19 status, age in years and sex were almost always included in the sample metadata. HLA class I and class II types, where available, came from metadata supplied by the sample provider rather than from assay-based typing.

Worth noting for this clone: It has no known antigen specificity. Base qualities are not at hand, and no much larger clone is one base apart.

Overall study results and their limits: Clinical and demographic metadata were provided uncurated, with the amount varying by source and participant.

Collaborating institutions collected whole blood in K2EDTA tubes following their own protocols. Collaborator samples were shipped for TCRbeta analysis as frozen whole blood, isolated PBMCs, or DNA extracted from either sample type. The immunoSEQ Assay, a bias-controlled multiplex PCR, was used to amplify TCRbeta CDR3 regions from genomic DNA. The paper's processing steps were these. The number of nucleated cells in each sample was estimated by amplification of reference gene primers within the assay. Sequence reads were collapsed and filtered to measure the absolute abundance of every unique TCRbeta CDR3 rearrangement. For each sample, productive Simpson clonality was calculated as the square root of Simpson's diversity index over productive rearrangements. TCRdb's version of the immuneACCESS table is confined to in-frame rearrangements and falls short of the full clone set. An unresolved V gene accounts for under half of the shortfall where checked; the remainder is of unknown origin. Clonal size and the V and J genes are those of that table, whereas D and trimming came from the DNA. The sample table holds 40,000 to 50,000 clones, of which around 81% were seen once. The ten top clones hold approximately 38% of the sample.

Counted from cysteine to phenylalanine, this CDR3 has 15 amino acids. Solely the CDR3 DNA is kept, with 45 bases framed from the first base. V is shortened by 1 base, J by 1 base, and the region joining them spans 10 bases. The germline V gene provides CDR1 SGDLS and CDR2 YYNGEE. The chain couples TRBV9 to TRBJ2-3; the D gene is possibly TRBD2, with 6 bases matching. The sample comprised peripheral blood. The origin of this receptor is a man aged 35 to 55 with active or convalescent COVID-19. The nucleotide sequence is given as TGTGCCAGCAGCGTACGTCCGGGAGGCACAGATACGCAGTATTTT. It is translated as CASSVRPGGTDTQYF.